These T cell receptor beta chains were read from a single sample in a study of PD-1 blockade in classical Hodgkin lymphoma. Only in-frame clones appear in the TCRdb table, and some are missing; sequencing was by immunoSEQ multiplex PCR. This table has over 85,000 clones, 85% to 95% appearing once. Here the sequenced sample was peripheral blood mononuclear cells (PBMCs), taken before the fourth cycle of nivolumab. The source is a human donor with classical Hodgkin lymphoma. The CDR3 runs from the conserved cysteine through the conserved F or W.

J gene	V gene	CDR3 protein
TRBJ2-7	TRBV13	CASSLGLLLEQYF
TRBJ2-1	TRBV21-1	CASNHPSGRLGNEQFF
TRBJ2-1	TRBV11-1	CASSHPRRDNEQFF
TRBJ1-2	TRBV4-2	CASSREPGPNYGYTF
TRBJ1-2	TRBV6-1	CASIDLSANYGYTF
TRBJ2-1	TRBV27	CASSTNPGLAGNNEQFF
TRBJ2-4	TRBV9	CASSGNIQYF
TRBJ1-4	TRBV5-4	CASSLGVGGARGNEKLFF
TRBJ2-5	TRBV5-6	CASSPLGVGETQYF
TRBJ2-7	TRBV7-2	CASSSLTSVNEQYF
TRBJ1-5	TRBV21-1	CASSRPGGARCFYSNQPQHF
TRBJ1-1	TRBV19	CASRFPPGQLNTEAFF
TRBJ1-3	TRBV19	CASSSRLGAASGNTIYF
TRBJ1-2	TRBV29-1	CSGRDSYGYTF
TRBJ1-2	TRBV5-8	CASSWRQEYGYTF
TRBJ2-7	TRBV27	CASSPSSGAFSYEQYF
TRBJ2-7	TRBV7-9	CASSLAIGIYEQYF
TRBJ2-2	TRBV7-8	CASSWADWREGLQGRGELFF
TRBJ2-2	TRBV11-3	CASNRRTSGRPGELFF
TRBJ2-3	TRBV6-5	CASSRTSGRANMQYF
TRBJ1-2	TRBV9	CASSVATGTYGYTF
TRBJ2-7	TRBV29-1	CSVKGPPGQGVYEQYF
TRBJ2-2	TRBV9	CASSVARTSGDTGELFF
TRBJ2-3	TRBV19	CASSIGLAGGGDTQYF
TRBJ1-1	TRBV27	CASSWVAGDTEAFF
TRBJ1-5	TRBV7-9	CASSPSTGDQPQHF
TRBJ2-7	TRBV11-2	CASSIQSSTYEQYF
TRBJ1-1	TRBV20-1	CSAIPQGRAFF
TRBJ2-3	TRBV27	CASSLSPWDRGLEDTQYF
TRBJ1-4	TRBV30	CAWSGTGAYEKLFF
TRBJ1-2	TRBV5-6	CASSLAMQVQNWGYTF
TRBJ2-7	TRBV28	CASSRRDGLEQYF
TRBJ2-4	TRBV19	CASSIVSGLAKNIQYF
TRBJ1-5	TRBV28	CASSPHPRGREQPQHF
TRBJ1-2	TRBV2	CASSDGRFNYGYTF